Included here is one T cell receptor beta chain sequence, with context. As yet, its antigen is unknown. This sample is part of a study of T cells expressing NK-cell markers. The study's findings and limits: The CD3+CD56-NKG2C+ fraction of a handful of donors was also led by these clonotypes.

The CDR3 has 12 amino acids. CDR1 is SEHNR and CDR2 is FQNEAQ in the germline V gene (reference sequence). Libraries used 5'RACE template switching adding universal primer site and UMIs. TCRdb reprocessed the 5' RACE reads; each CDR3 protein has one entry and no DNA is given. The data include 130,000 to 150,000 distinct CDR3 sequences; the top ten clones carry about 12%. Material for sequencing was blood T cells: a sorted CD56 or NKG2C T cell subset, CD4+ or CD8+ T cells, or bulk PBMC T cells (not recorded which). V gene TRBV7-9 combines with J gene TRBJ2-5; the TCRdb D gene call, TRBD2, has no DNA to confirm it. This TCR was recovered from a man between 18 and 29 years old in good health. The CDR3 loop reads CASPSIGETQYF.